This TCR beta chain originates from a study of shared clonotypes between healthy human individuals. Findings of the study overall: Clonotypes which were not shared had lower generation probabilities than clonotypes that all four donors shared.

To note about this clone: No antigen is known for it. Other DNA sequences in the sample encode the same CDR3.

TCRdb's table, derived via immunoSEQ multiplex PCR, lists solely in-frame clones and lacks some. The sample gives about 2.4 million clones, approximately 92% of which show up once; roughly 0.13% is in the top ten. The CDR3 sequence is 16 residues long. Germline V gene lookup returns CDR1 SGHRS and CDR2 YFSETQ. V was pared by 3 bases and J by 3 bases, with 3 bases of the junction left unmatched. The sequenced sample consisted of naive CD4+ T cells sorted from blood. Subset in this sample: CD45RA+ positively selected. This TCR was sampled from a man aged 18 to 29 in good health. The V and J genes are TRBV5-1 and TRBJ2-3; TRBD2 matches 14 bases. The CDR3 nucleotides read TGCGCCAGCAGCTCTGGGACTAGCGGGGGTACAGATACGCAGTATTTT. Its protein is CASSSGTSGGTDTQYF.